One sample yielded the 25 T cell receptor beta chains listed below, sequenced in a study of blood T cells in healthy people across ages. The authors ran a second PCR of roughly 6 to 12 cycles using a sample-barcoded 5' primer and a J-beta primer mix. One entry per CDR3 protein results from TCRdb running MiXCR on the 5' RACE reads. The sample comprises roughly 800,000 distinct CDR3 sequences, roughly 64% of which are singletons, and roughly 22% rests with the top ten. Sequenced sample: blood. These receptors originate from a man between 25 and 39 years old in good health.

This sequence joins TRBV2 and TRBJ1-2; no clear D gene. Germline V lookup: CDR1 SNHLY, CDR2 FYNNEI. This CDR3 is 13 amino acids long. The ends were cut back, 6 bases at V and 0 bases at J, with 8 bases in the middle. CDR3 region: CASRTEPNYGYTF. DNA of the CDR3: TGTGCCAGCAGAACGGAGCCTAACTATGGCTACACCTTC.

V usage is TRBV7-9 and J usage is TRBJ1-5, with a possible D match to TRBD1 (6 bases). This CDR3 has 13 amino acids. CDR1 and CDR2 from the germline V gene are SEHNR and FQNEAQ (reference sequence). V gave up 10 bases and J gave up 4 bases, with 14 bases separating them. CDR3 DNA: TGTGCCACTGTTGGGGGGGCAAATCAGCCCCAGCATTTT. Translation gives CATVGGANQPQHF.

This chain links TRBV3-1 with TRBJ2-3; the match to TRBD1 covers 8 bases. The germline CDR1 and CDR2 sequences are LGHDT and YNNKEL (reference sequence). The CDR3 is 15 residues long. J lost 5 bases, V lost 1 base, and 5 bases had no gene match. In DNA, the CDR3 is TGTGCCAGCAGCCAAGGGACAGGGTTTATAGATACGCAGTATTTT. Its protein product is CASSQGTGFIDTQYF.

The chain carries TRBV4-2 and TRBJ2-3; 8 bases map to TRBD2. CDR3 length equals 14 residues. With 1 base clipped from V and 5 bases from J, the junction kept 2 bases outside the gene matches. Germline lookup yields CDR1 LGHNA and CDR2 YNFKEQ. The CDR3 nucleotides read TGTGCCAGCAGCCAAGCCGGGGGGGGAGATACGCAGTATTTT. It translates to CASSQAGGGDTQYF.

As DNA, the CDR3 is TGTGCCAGCAGCTTTGGGTCGGCGGGGGCCTACAATGAGCAGTTCTTC. It yields the protein CASSFGSAGAYNEQFF. The chain couples TRBV7-2 to TRBJ2-1, with 7 bases matching TRBD2. Germline lookup yields CDR1 SGHTA and CDR2 FQGNSA. V was clipped by 3 bases and J by 2 bases; unmatched bases: 7. This CDR3 region has 16 residues.

V and J are TRBV20-1 and TRBJ1-2, with TRBD1 matching 8 bases. The CDR3 is 16 amino acids. Trimming removed 5 bases from V and 0 bases from J; junction bases left unmatched: 11. Germline V gene sequence: CDR1 DFQATT, CDR2 SNEGSKA (reference sequence). This CDR3 is CSALQGTGRANYGYTF. The DNA of the CDR3 is TGCAGTGCTCTCCAAGGGACAGGAAGAGCTAACTATGGCTACACCTTC.

This clonotype was seen just once. The genes are TRBV12-3 or TRBV12-4 and TRBJ2-5, with TRBD1 matching over 11 bases. TRBJ2-7 explains the end of the DNA better; the J call may be wrong. CDR3 length: 14 residues. As DNA, the CDR3 is TGTGCCAGCAGTTTCGGACAGGGGGCAAACGAGCAGTACTTC. Translated: CASSFGQGANEQYF.

The V call is TRBV12-3 or TRBV12-4, the J call TRBJ1-2; D may be TRBD1 (6 bases). The CDR3 extends over 14 amino acids. V was shortened by 3 bases and J by 12 bases, with 20 bases between the two germline ends. The CDR3 sequence is CASSLRGRGGENTF. In DNA form, the CDR3 reads TGTGCCAGCAGTTTGAGGGGCAGGGGAGGCGAAAACACCTTC.

J is TRBJ2-3 and V is TRBV6-2 or TRBV6-3; TRBD2 agrees at 7 bases. CDR3 length: 13 amino acids. The V gene end was trimmed by 11 bases and the J gene end by 0 bases; junction bases not matched to a gene: 5. CDR1 and CDR2 (germline): MNHEY, SVGEGT. CDR3 in DNA: TGTGCCCTCAGCGGGGCTAGCACAGATACGCAGTATTTT. This gives the protein CALSGASTDTQYF.

This clonotype has just a few counts. V is TRBV7-2 and J is TRBJ1-4, with unresolved D. This CDR3 spans 14 amino acids. Germline CDR1 reads SGHTA; CDR2 reads FQGNSA. The ends were cut back, 3 bases at V and 5 bases at J, with 10 bases in the middle. The CDR3 region has the DNA TGTGCCAGCAGCTTCCAGAGATCCAATGAAAAACTGTTTTTT. Its translation is CASSFQRSNEKLFF.

The V call is TRBV7-9, the J call TRBJ1-2; D might be TRBD1 (5 bases). The germline CDR1 and CDR2 sequences are SEHNR and FQNEAQ (reference sequence). The CDR3 is 13 residues long. V was trimmed by 6 bases and J by 2 bases, leaving 10 bases between them. The CDR3 DNA is TGTGCCAGCAGTGCACGGGGGAACTATGGCTACACCTTC. Its translation is CASSARGNYGYTF.

For this clonotype: The junction differs from germline at one of its ends, possibly a read error. The J gene is TRBJ1-2, the V gene TRBV7-2, with 10 nucleotides matching TRBD1. The CDR3 consists of 15 residues. The germline V gene has CDR1 SGHTA and CDR2 FQGNSA. CDR3 sequence reads: CVSSLDRGLKYGYTF. The CDR3 nucleotides read TGTGTCAGCAGCTTAGACAGGGGGCTGAAATATGGCTACACCTTC.

The CDR3 loop is CASSLPRTGVRGNTIYF. The CDR3 DNA is TGTGCCAGCAGCTTACCCCGTACAGGGGTTCGTGGAAACACCATATATTTT. The rearrangement links TRBV7-2 to TRBJ1-3; 7 nucleotides line up with TRBD1. Germline assignment: CDR1 SGHTA and CDR2 FQGNSA. The CDR3 loop spans 17 amino acids. V shed 2 bases and J 3 bases; nucleotides not matched to a gene: 10.

In this sample, this clonotype turned up many times. The chain joins TRBV28 to TRBJ2-7; D is unresolved. CDR3 size: 15 residues. CDR1 and CDR2 from the germline V gene are MDHEN and SYDVKM. V lost 5 bases, J lost 3 bases, and 17 bases lay in between. CDR3 bases: TGTGCCAGCAGTCCCGTCAAGATGTTCCTCTACGAGCAGTACTTC. As protein: CASSPVKMFLYEQYF.

The genes are TRBV20-1 and TRBJ2-1; the D is unclear. This CDR3 is built from 12 residues. From germline, CDR1 is DFQATT and CDR2 SNEGSKA (reference sequence). The germline V and J ends were trimmed by 3 bases and 10 bases, with 13 bases remaining between them. The CDR3, as DNA: TGCAGTGCTAGGCAAGGAAAGAAAGAGCAGTTCTTC. As protein: CSARQGKKEQFF.

The rearrangement links TRBV10-3 to TRBJ2-1, with 11 nucleotides matching TRBD2. From germline, CDR1 is ENHRY and CDR2 SYGVKD. There are 13 residues in the CDR3. The V and J ends lost 8 bases and 4 bases, in that order; junction bases with no gene match: 1. The CDR3 protein is CAIGTSGYNEQFF. In DNA form, the CDR3 reads TGTGCCATCGGGACTAGCGGATACAATGAGCAGTTCTTC.

This clonotype has only a few counts. V gene TRBV7-2 combines with J gene TRBJ2-1; TRBD1 matches 8 bases. CDR1 is SGHTA, CDR2 FQGNSA, per germline. This CDR3 region has 14 residues. The junction had 5 bases not matched to a gene; V was cut back by 3 bases and J by 7 bases. CDR3 nucleotide sequence: TGTGCCAGCAGCTTGACAGGGGCTCCTAATGAGCAGTTCTTC. Amino acid sequence: CASSLTGAPNEQFF. Based on the CDR3 plus reference TRBV7-2 and TRBJ2-1, the full variable domain is GAGVSQSPSNKVTEKGKDVELRCDPISGHTALYWYRQSLGQGLEFLIYFQGNSAPDKSGLPSDRFSAERTGGSVSTLTIQRTQQEDSAVYLCASSLTGAPNEQFFGPGTRLTVL.

The rearrangement joins TRBV20-1 to TRBJ1-5; D not certain. The germline CDR1 and CDR2 sequences are DFQATT and SNEGSKA (reference sequence). Trimming shortened V by 0 bases and J by 6 bases, and 18 bases separated the two germline ends. The CDR3 is 16 amino acids. CDR3 DNA: TGCAGTGCTAGAGATCCGAAGGGCGTAGGTAGTCAGCCCCAGCATTTT. Its translation: CSARDPKGVGSQPQHF.

Points on this clonotype: Mismatch with germline at one junction end may stem from a read error. The rearrangement uses TRBV7-2 and TRBJ1-2; TRBD1 might be the D (6 bases). This CDR3 contains 12 residues. Germline CDR1 SGHTA, CDR2 FQGNSA. CDR3 coding DNA: TGTGTCAGCAGCCTTCCGGGACAATCCTCCACCTTC. Amino acid sequence: CVSSLPGQSSTF. The full variable domain, completed using reference TRBV7-2 and TRBJ1-2, is GAGVSQSPSNKVTEKGKDVELRCDPISGHTALYWYRQSLGQGLEFLIYFQGNSAPDKSGLPSDRFSAERTGGSVSTLTIQRTQQEDSAVYLCVSSLPGQSSTFGSGTRLTVV.

The CDR3 sequence is CSGGQSYEQYF. The CDR3, as DNA: TGCAGTGGGGGACAGTCCTACGAGCAGTACTTC. This chain uses TRBV20-1 with TRBJ2-7; 7 bases map to TRBD1. Germline loops: CDR1 DFQATT, CDR2 SNEGSKA (reference sequence). This CDR3 is built from 11 residues. Trimming cost V 7 bases and J 1 base; bases outside gene matches: 1.

The V call is TRBV10-3, the J call TRBJ1-6; no firm D call. V was cut by 11 bases and J by 8 bases, with 7 bases left in between. The CDR3 has 10 amino acids. The germline gives CDR1 ENHRY, CDR2 SYGVKD. This CDR3 reads CALYDSPLHF. The CDR3 DNA reads TGTGCCTTATATGATTCACCCCTCCACTTT.

Points on this clonotype: A much larger clone differs by one base, so this may be a read error. The CDR3 DNA follows: TGTGCCAGCAATTTTTTTACCAGGGGGGGCCTCATGAACACTGAAGCTTTCTTT. This codes for CASNFFTRGGLMNTEAFF. The gene calls are TRBV28 and TRBJ1-1; TRBD1 aligns across 7 bases. The CDR3 spans 18 residues. Trimming at V came to 7 bases and at J to 0 bases, leaving 17 bases not matched to a gene. Germline V gives CDR1 MDHEN, CDR2 SYDVKM. The whole variable domain, remainder taken from reference TRBV28 and TRBJ1-1, is DVKVTQSSRYLVKRTGEKVFLECVQDMDHENMFWYRQDPGLGLRLIYFSYDVKMKEKGDIPEGYSVSREKKERFSLILESASTNQTSMYLCASNFFTRGGLMNTEAFFGQGTRLTVV.

This clonotype came up once. V is TRBV20-1 and J is TRBJ2-1; 12 nucleotides match TRBD2. There are 15 residues in the CDR3. Germline assignment: CDR1 DFQATT and CDR2 SNEGSKA (reference sequence). Trimming took 0 bases from V and 10 from J; bases not matched to a gene: 7. CDR3 bases: TGCAGTGCTAGAGATGGTCCGCTAGCGGGGGGGGAGCAGTTCTTC. Translating it yields CSARDGPLAGGEQFF.

The chain carries TRBV29-1 and TRBJ2-4; D not certain. TRBJ2-5 explains the end of the DNA better; the J call may be wrong. Germline CDR1 and CDR2: SQVTM and ANQGSEA. The CDR3 length is 11 residues. The CDR3, as DNA: TGCAGCGTCCCAGAACAAGAGACCCAGTACTTC. Residues: CSVPEQETQYF.

The V call is TRBV19, the J call TRBJ1-2; no clear D. CDR1 and CDR2 from the germline V gene are LNHDA and SQIVND (reference sequence). The CDR3 is made up of 14 amino acids. The V end lost 2 bases, the J end lost 3 bases, and 10 bases lay between the germline ends. The CDR3 loop is CASSINNPDYGYTF. The CDR3 bases are TGTGCCAGTAGTATAAACAATCCGGACTATGGCTACACCTTC.